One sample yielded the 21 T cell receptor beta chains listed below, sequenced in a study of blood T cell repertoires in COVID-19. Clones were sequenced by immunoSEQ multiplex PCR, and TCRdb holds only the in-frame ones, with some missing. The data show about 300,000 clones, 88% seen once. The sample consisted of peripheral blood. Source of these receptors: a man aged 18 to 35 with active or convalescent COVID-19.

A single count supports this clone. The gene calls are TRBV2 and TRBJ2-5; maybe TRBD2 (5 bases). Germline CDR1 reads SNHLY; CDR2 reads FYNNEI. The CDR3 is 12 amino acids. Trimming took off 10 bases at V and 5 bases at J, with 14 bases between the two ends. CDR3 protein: CAIERERETQYF. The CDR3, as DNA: TGTGCCATAGAGAGGGAGCGGGAGACCCAGTACTTC. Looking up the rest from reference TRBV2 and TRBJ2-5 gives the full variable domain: EPEVTQTPSHQVTQMGQEVILRCVPISNHLYFYWYRQILGQKVEFLVSFYNNEISEKSEIFDDQFSVERPDGSNFTLKIRSTKLEDSAMYFCAIERERETQYFGPGTRLLVL.

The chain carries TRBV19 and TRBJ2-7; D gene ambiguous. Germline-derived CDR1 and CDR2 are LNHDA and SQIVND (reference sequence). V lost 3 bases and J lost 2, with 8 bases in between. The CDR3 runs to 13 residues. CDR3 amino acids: CASSIQATYEQYF. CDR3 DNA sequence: TGTGCCAGTAGTATCCAGGCCACCTACGAGCAGTACTTC.

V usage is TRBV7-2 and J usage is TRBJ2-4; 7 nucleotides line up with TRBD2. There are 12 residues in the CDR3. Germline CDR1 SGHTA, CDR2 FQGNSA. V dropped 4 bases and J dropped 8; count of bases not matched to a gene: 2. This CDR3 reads CASSYTSDIQYF. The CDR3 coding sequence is TGTGCCAGCAGCTATACTAGCGACATTCAGTACTTC.

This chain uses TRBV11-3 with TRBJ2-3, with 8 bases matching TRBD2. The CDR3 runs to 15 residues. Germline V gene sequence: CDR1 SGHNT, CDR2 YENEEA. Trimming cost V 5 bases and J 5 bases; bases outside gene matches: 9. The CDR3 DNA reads TGTGCCAGCAGCAGCGGGGGCTCCGGGGGAGATACGCAGTATTTT. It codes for CASSSGGSGGDTQYF. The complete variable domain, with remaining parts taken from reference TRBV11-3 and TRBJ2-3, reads EAGVVQSPRYKIIEKKQPVAFWCNPISGHNTLYWYLQNLGQGPELLIRYENEEAVDDSQLPKDRFSAERLKGVDSTLKIQPAELGDSAVYLCASSSGGSGGDTQYFGPGTRLTVL.

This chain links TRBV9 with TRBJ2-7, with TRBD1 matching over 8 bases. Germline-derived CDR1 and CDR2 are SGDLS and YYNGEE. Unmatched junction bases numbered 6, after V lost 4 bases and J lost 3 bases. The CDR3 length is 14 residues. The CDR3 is CASSPRQGNYEQYF. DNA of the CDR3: TGTGCCAGCAGCCCAAGACAGGGGAACTACGAGCAGTACTTC.

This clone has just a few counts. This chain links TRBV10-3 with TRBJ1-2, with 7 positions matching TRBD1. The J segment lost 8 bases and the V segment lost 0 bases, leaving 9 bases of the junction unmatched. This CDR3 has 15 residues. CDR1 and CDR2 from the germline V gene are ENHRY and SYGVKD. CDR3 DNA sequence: TGTGCCATCAGTGAGTCTTGGTGGGACAGCTACGGCTACACCTTC. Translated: CAISESWWDSYGYTF.

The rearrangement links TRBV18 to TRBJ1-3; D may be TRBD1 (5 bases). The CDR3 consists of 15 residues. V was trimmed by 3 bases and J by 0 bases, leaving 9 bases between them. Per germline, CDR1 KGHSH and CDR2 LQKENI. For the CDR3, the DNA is TGTGCCAGCTCACCGGGGCAGACCTCTGGAAACACCATATATTTT. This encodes CASSPGQTSGNTIYF.

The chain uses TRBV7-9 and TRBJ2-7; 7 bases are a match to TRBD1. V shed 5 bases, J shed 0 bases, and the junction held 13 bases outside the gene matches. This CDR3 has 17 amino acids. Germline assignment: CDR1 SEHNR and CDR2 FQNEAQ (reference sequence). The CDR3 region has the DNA TGTGCCAGCAGCACCCATCCGGGACAGAAGAGCTCCTACGAGCAGTACTTC. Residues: CASSTHPGQKSSYEQYF.

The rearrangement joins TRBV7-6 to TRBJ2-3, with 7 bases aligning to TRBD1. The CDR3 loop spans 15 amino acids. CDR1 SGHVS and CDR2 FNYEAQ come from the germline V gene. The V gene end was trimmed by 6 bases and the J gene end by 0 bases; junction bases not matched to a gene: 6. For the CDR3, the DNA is TGTGCCAGCAGTGAACAGGGGCCTAGCACAGATACGCAGTATTTT. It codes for CASSEQGPSTDTQYF.

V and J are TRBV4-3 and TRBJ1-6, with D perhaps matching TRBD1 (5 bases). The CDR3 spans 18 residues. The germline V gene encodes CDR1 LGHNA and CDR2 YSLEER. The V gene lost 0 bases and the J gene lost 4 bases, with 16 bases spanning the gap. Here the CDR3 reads CASSQELFWTTYNSPLHF. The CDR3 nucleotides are TGCGCCAGCAGCCAAGAGCTTTTTTGGACAACTTATAATTCACCCCTCCACTTT.

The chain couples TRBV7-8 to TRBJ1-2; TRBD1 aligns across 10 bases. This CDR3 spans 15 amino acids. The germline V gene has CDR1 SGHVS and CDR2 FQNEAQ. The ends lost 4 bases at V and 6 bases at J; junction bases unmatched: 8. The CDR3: CASSSTGQGLNGYTF. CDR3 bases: TGTGCCAGCAGCTCGACGGGACAGGGGTTGAATGGCTACACCTTC. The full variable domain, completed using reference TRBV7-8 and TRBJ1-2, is GAGVSQSPRYKVAKRGQDVALRCDPISGHVSLFWYQQALGQGPEFLTYFQNEAQLDKSGLPSDRFFAERPEGSVSTLKIQRTQQEDSAVYLCASSSTGQGLNGYTFGSGTRLTVV.

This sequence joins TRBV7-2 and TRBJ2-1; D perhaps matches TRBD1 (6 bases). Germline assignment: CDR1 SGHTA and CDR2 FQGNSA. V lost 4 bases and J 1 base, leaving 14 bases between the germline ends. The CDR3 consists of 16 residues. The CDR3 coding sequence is TGTGCCAGCAGCTCGTTGACAGGCGAATCCTACAATGAGCAGTTCTTC. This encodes CASSSLTGESYNEQFF.

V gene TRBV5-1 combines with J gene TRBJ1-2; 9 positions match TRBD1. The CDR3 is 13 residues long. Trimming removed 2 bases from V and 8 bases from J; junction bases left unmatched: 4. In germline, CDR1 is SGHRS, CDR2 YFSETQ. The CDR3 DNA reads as TGCGCCAGCAGCTTCTGGACAGGGGAAGGCTACACCTTC. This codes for CASSFWTGEGYTF.

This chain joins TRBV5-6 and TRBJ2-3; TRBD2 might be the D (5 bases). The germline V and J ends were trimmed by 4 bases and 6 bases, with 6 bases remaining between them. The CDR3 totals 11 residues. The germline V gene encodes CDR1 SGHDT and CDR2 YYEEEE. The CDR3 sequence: CASSGGDTQYF. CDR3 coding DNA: TGTGCCAGCAGCGGCGGGGATACGCAGTATTTT.

In DNA form, the CDR3 reads TGTGCCATCAGTGAGACTTCGACAGGACCCACTGAAGCTTTCTTT. It translates to CAISETSTGPTEAFF. The chain is built from TRBV10-3 and TRBJ1-1; possible D gene TRBD1, 6 bases. Trimming stripped 2 bases from V and 4 bases from J, with 14 bases between. This CDR3 has 15 residues. Germline V gene data show CDR1 as ENHRY and CDR2 as SYGVKD.

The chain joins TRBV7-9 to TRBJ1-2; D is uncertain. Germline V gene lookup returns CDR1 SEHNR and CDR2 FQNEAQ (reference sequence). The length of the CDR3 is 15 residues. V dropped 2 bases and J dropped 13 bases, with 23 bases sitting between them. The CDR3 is CASSLLSRGSPVFTF. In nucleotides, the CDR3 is TGTGCCAGCAGCTTATTATCACGTGGCAGTCCCGTATTCACCTTC.

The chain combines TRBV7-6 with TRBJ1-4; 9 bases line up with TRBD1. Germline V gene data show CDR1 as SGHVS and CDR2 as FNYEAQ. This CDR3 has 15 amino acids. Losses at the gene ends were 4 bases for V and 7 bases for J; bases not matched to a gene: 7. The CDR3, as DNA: TGTGCCAGCAGCTCAAACAGGGGGCGTGTTGAAAAACTGTTTTTT. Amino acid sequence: CASSSNRGRVEKLFF.

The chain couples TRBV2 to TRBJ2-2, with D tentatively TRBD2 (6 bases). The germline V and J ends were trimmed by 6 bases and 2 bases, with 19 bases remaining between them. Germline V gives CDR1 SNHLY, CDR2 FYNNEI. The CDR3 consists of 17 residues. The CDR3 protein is CASRGGLGRVNTGELFF. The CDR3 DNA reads TGTGCCAGCAGGGGGGGACTCGGCCGGGTAAACACCGGGGAGCTGTTTTTT.

The CDR3 DNA is TGTGCCAGCAGCCAGGGTACCGGAAACACCATATATTTT. Protein: CASSQGTGNTIYF. The chain carries TRBV5-6 and TRBJ1-3, with D perhaps matching TRBD1 (5 bases). This CDR3 region has 13 residues. CDR1 SGHDT and CDR2 YYEEEE come from the germline V gene. V shed 4 bases and J shed 4 bases, with 9 bases lying between them.

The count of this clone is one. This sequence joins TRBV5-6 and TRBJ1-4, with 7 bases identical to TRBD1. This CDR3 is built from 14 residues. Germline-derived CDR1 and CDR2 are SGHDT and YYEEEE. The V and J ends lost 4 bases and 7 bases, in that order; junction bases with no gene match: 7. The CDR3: CASSAGTALEKLFF. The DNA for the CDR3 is TGTGCCAGCAGCGCCGGGACAGCCCTTGAAAAACTGTTTTTT.

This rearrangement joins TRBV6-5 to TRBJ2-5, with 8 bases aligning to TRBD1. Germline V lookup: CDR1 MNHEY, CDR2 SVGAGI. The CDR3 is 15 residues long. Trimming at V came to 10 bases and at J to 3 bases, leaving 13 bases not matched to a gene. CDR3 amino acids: CAIRQGWGEKETQYF. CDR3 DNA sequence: TGTGCCATCCGACAGGGGTGGGGAGAGAAAGAGACCCAGTACTTC.